The 10 T cell receptor beta chains given below trace back to one sample, sequenced in a study of PD-1 blockade in classical Hodgkin lymphoma. This table comes from immunoSEQ multiplex PCR, and its TCRdb copy is limited to in-frame clones, with some not included. The sample holds 25,000 to 30,000 clones, roughly 83% seen once. Brentuximab vedotin exposure varied, and every patient relapsed after autologous stem cell transplantation. The sequences come from peripheral blood mononuclear cells (PBMCs), collected before the second cycle of nivolumab. These receptors came from a human donor with classical Hodgkin lymphoma.

The chain has TRBV4-2 and TRBJ1-3, with D uncertain. The CDR3 totals 18 residues. Germline CDR1 LGHNA, CDR2 YNFKEQ. Between the trimmed V and J ends, which lost 0 bases and 0 bases, there was a span of 15 bases. This chain's CDR3 is CASSQDPSGVYSGNTIYF. The CDR3 bases are TGTGCCAGCAGCCAAGATCCGAGTGGGGTATACTCTGGAAACACCATATATTTT.

The genes are TRBV10-2 and TRBJ2-3; D is ambiguous. V was cut by 0 bases and J by 6 bases, with 13 bases left in between. CDR3 length: 15 residues. CDR1 is WSHSY and CDR2 is SAAADI in the germline V gene. The CDR3 is CASSESELLPDTQYF. As DNA, the CDR3 is TGCGCCAGCAGTGAGTCGGAACTGCTTCCTGATACGCAGTATTTT.

The chain recombines TRBV7-8 with TRBJ1-5; no clear D. V was clipped by 0 bases and J by 5 bases, with 11 bases between them. The CDR3 consists of 15 residues. Germline V gene lookup returns CDR1 SGHVS and CDR2 FQNEAQ. Written as DNA, the CDR3 is TGTGCCAGCAGCTTAGCAGGATCCCTTTATCAGCCCCAGCATTTT. This sequence encodes CASSLAGSLYQPQHF.

The rearrangement links TRBV5-4 to TRBJ1-1; tentatively, D is TRBD1 (6 bases). The CDR3 loop spans 11 amino acids. Trimming took 4 bases from V and 11 from J, leaving 12 bases between them. Germline assignment: CDR1 SGHNT and CDR2 YYREEE (reference sequence). In DNA, the CDR3 is TGTGCCAGCAGCCAGGACAGAGAGGCTTTCTTT. It translates to CASSQDREAFF.

The chain combines TRBV11-2 with TRBJ1-5, with a possible D match to TRBD1 (5 bases). The V end was cut by 0 bases, the J end by 5 bases, with 5 bases between. This CDR3 is built from 13 residues. Per the germline V gene, CDR1 is SGHAT and CDR2 is FQNNGV. CDR3 nucleotide sequence: TGTGCCAGCAGCTTAGAGGGGGATCAGCCCCAGCATTTT. Translating it yields CASSLEGDQPQHF. Combining the CDR3 with reference TRBV11-2 and TRBJ1-5 gives the whole variable domain EAGVAQSPRYKIIEKRQSVAFWCNPISGHATLYWYQQILGQGPKLLIQFQNNGVVDDSQLPKDRFSAERLKGVDSTLKIQPAKLEDSAVYLCASSLEGDQPQHFGDGTRLSIL.

This chain uses TRBV7-3 with TRBJ2-2; D gene uncertain. The germline V gene encodes CDR1 SGHTA and CDR2 FQGTGA. The CDR3 sequence is 11 residues long. With 6 bases removed from V and 6 bases from J, the gap between germline ends came to 5 bases. CDR3 sequence: CASRAPGELFF. The CDR3 DNA reads TGTGCCAGCAGAGCCCCCGGGGAGCTGTTTTTT.

This clone was seen a few times. This rearrangement joins TRBV6-1 to TRBJ1-4; no firm D call. The germline V and J ends were trimmed by 2 bases and 8 bases, with 9 bases remaining between them. The CDR3 contains 13 residues. Germline CDR1 and CDR2: MNHNS and SASEGT. The chain's CDR3 is CASSESSWEKLFF. The CDR3 DNA reads as TGTGCCAGCAGTGAATCGTCTTGGGAAAAACTGTTTTTT.

This chain links TRBV5-6 with TRBJ1-1; D is possibly TRBD1 (5 bases). This CDR3 has 14 amino acids. The germline V gene has CDR1 SGHDT and CDR2 YYEEEE. Trimming removed 6 bases from V and 5 bases from J, with 17 bases in between. DNA for the CDR3: TGTGCCAGCAACTTTGTTGGGGCAAGTACTGAAGCTTTCTTT. It specifies CASNFVGASTEAFF.

The chain employs TRBV6-5 and TRBJ1-5, with D hard to call. This CDR3 has 14 amino acids. CDR1 MNHEY and CDR2 SVGAGI come from the germline V gene. V was clipped by 6 bases and J by 3 bases, with 12 bases between them. The CDR3 region has the DNA TGTGCCAGCAGCCCGGGAGATATCAATCAGCCCCAGCATTTT. Translating it yields CASSPGDINQPQHF.

The chain carries TRBV18 and TRBJ1-1; perhaps TRBD1 as D (6 bases). The CDR3 spans 13 residues. CDR1 and CDR2 from the germline V gene are KGHSH and LQKENI. The V end was cut by 5 bases, the J end by 4 bases, with 11 bases between. The DNA for the CDR3 is TGTGCCAGCTCAACAGGGCGCGGCACTGAAGCTTTCTTT. It yields the protein CASSTGRGTEAFF.